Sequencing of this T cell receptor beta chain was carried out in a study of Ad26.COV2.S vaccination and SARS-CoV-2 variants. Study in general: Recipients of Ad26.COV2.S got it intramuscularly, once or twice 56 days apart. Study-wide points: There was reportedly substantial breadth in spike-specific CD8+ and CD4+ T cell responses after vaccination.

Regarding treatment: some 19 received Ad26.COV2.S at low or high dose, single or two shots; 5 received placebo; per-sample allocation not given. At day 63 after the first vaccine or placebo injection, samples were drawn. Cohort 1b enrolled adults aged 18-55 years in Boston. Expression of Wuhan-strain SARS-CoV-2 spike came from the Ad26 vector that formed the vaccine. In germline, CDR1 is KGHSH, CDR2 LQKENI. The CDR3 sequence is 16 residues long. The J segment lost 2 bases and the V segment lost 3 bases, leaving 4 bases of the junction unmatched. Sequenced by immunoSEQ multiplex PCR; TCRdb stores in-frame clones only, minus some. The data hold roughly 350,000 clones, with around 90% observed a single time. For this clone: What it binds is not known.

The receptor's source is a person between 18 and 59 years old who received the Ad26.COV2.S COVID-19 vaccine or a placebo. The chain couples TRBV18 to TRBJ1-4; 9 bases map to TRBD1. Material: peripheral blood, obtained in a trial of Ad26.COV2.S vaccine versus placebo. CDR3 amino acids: CASSPTGTGTNEKLFF. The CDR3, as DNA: TGTGCCAGCTCACCTACCGGGACAGGGACTAATGAAAAACTGTTTTTT. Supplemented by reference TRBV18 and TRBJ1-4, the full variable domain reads NAGVMQNPRHLVRRRGQEARLRCSPMKGHSHVYWYRQLPEEGLKFMVYLQKENIIDESGMPKERFSAEFPKEGPSILRIQQVVRGDSAAYFCASSPTGTGTNEKLFFGSGTQLSVL.